These 29 T cell receptor beta chains share one sample of origin, sequenced in a study of shared clonotypes between healthy human individuals. The data were produced by immunoSEQ multiplex PCR, yet TCRdb's version contains in-frame clones alone and is incomplete. Here the sample spans approximately 2,000,000 clones, roughly 92% being singletons. Sequencing input: naive CD4+ T cells from PBMCs. Subset noted: CD45RA+ positively selected. The origin of the receptors is a man aged 18 to 30 in good health. Some clones in this sample may be carry-over from other donors' samples.

Concerning this clone itself: Other DNA sequences of this sample code for an identical CDR3. The chain combines TRBV5-1 with TRBJ2-7; D call uncertain. V was shortened by 4 bases and J by 5 bases, with 16 bases between the two germline ends. The CDR3 covers 14 residues. Looked up from germline, CDR1 is SGHRS and CDR2 is YFSETQ. The CDR3 spells CASSTDRAGHEQYF. The CDR3 region has the DNA TGCGCCAGCAGCACGGATAGGGCCGGCCACGAGCAGTACTTC.

V and J are TRBV18 and TRBJ2-5; D is undetermined. The CDR3 has 13 amino acids. The germline gives CDR1 KGHSH, CDR2 LQKENI. The V gene lost 3 bases and the J gene lost 7 bases, with 12 bases spanning the gap. CDR3 sequence (DNA): TGTGCCAGCTCACCTCAAGGGAAGTGGACCCAGTACTTC. This codes for CASSPQGKWTQYF.

The chain recombines TRBV10-3 with TRBJ1-2, with 8 bases lining up with TRBD1. The CDR3 runs 14 residues. The V and J ends lost 7 bases and 8 bases, in that order; junction bases with no gene match: 12. Germline CDR1 ENHRY, CDR2 SYGVKD. CDR3 coding DNA: TGTGCCATCACCTTTGGACAGGGTGTACGAGGCTACACCTTC. It codes for CAITFGQGVRGYTF.

The V call is TRBV5-4, the J call TRBJ2-2, with 7 bases lining up with TRBD2. Looked up from germline, CDR1 is SGHNT and CDR2 is YYREEE (reference sequence). The CDR3 sequence is 13 residues long. J gave up 5 bases and V 5 bases, and 3 bases lay outside the gene matches. CDR3 sequence: CASRSGGTGELFF. CDR3 DNA: TGTGCCAGCAGGTCGGGGGGTACCGGGGAGCTGTTTTTT.

This clone appeared once. The rearrangement joins TRBV10-2 to TRBJ1-3; D unresolved. Germline CDR1 and CDR2: WSHSY and SAAADI. Trimming cost V 7 bases and J 0 bases, with 10 bases left between them. This CDR3 has 14 amino acids. The chain's CDR3 is CASTPVSSGNTIYF. The CDR3 DNA sequence: TGCGCCAGCACCCCAGTGAGCTCTGGAAACACCATATATTTT.

CDR3 protein: CASSQGRTGGSPLHF. CDR3 DNA sequence: TGCGCCAGCAGCCAAGGGAGGACAGGGGGTTCACCCCTCCACTTT. The chain couples TRBV4-1 to TRBJ1-6; TRBD1 agrees at 10 bases. CDR3 length equals 15 residues. The ends lost 1 base at V and 9 bases at J; junction bases unmatched: 3. Germline V CDR1 and CDR2: MGHRA, YSYEKL.

V and J are TRBV28 and TRBJ2-7; no firm D call. V lost 3 bases to trimming and J lost 1 base, with 16 bases between them. The CDR3 is 16 amino acids. Germline V gives CDR1 MDHEN, CDR2 SYDVKM. CDR3 protein: CASSFKGTVASYEQYF. The CDR3 DNA reads as TGTGCCAGCAGTTTTAAGGGAACAGTAGCTTCCTACGAGCAGTACTTC.

The CDR3 coding sequence is TGCGCCAGCAGCTACCGTGAGGGACCAGATACGCAGTATTTT. This codes for CASSYREGPDTQYF. The chain employs TRBV5-1 and TRBJ2-3, with D possibly being TRBD1 or TRBD2 (5 bases each). V was cut by 3 bases and J by 4 bases, with 12 bases left in between. The CDR3 has 14 amino acids. CDR1 and CDR2 (germline): SGHRS, YFSETQ.

This chain links TRBV7-2 with TRBJ2-7; either TRBD1 or TRBD2 may fit D (5 bases each). V was trimmed by 2 bases and J by 2 bases, leaving 13 bases between them. This CDR3 spans 15 amino acids. Germline-derived CDR1 and CDR2 are SGHTA and FQGNSA. The CDR3 loop reads CASSLLRGPTYEQYF. The CDR3 nucleotides read TGTGCCAGCAGCTTATTACGGGGACCTACCTACGAGCAGTACTTC. The full variable domain, in which reference TRBV7-2 and TRBJ2-7 provide the parts outside the CDR3, is GAGVSQSPSNKVTEKGKDVELRCDPISGHTALYWYRQSLGQGLEFLIYFQGNSAPDKSGLPSDRFSAERTGGSVSTLTIQRTQQEDSAVYLCASSLLRGPTYEQYFGPGTRLTVT.

In the case of this clone: Other DNA sequences in this sample translate to the same CDR3. The V call is TRBV5-1, the J call TRBJ2-7; no clear D gene. V gave up 0 bases and J gave up 0 bases, with 10 bases separating them. CDR1 is SGHRS, CDR2 YFSETQ, per germline. This CDR3 spans 15 amino acids. As DNA, the CDR3 is TGCGCCAGCAGCTTGGGGCAGGTTAGCTCCTACGAGCAGTACTTC. Translating it yields CASSLGQVSSYEQYF.

The rearrangement links TRBV5-4 to TRBJ2-7; D is unresolved. This CDR3 has 12 residues. Per the germline V gene, CDR1 is SGHNT and CDR2 is YYREEE (reference sequence). V was cut by 4 bases and J by 5 bases, with 10 bases left in between. The CDR3 protein is CASSRRANEQYF. DNA for the CDR3: TGTGCCAGCAGCCGACGCGCCAACGAGCAGTACTTC.

J is TRBJ2-3 and V is TRBV7-9; a weak D match, TRBD1 (6 bases). The CDR3 has 15 amino acids. Germline V gene sequence: CDR1 SEHNR, CDR2 FQNEAQ (reference sequence). V was clipped by 5 bases and J by 1 base, with 13 bases between them. The CDR3 DNA follows: TGTGCCAGCAGCCCTGAAGGGGGAGGCACAGATACGCAGTATTTT. Amino acid sequence: CASSPEGGGTDTQYF.

The chain carries TRBV7-9 and TRBJ2-7; TRBD2 aligns across 8 bases. The J segment lost 6 bases and the V segment lost 1 base, leaving 14 bases of the junction unmatched. The CDR3 covers 17 residues. The germline CDR1 and CDR2 sequences are SEHNR and FQNEAQ (reference sequence). Written as DNA, the CDR3 is TGTGCCAGCAGCTTAGGGTTAGCGGGAAACCTAATGGGCGAGCAGTACTTC. This encodes CASSLGLAGNLMGEQYF.

V usage is TRBV10-3 and J usage is TRBJ1-3, with a possible D match to TRBD1 (6 bases). This CDR3 comprises 14 residues. The germline gives CDR1 ENHRY, CDR2 SYGVKD. V gave up 6 bases and J gave up 0 bases, with 9 bases separating them. CDR3 sequence reads: CAISRTASGNTIYF. In DNA form, the CDR3 reads TGTGCCATCAGCAGGACAGCCTCTGGAAACACCATATATTTT.

The V call is TRBV5-1, the J call TRBJ2-2; 9 nucleotides line up with TRBD1. Germline CDR1 and CDR2: SGHRS and YFSETQ. Germline trimming cut 5 bases from V and 6 bases from J; bases unmatched to any gene: 11. The CDR3 extends over 16 amino acids. The DNA of the CDR3 is TGCGCCAGCAGTTTTTCTCTACAGGGGGCATCCGGGGAGCTGTTTTTT. It yields the protein CASSFSLQGASGELFF.

This chain connects TRBV7-9 to TRBJ2-5; TRBD2 matches at 12 bases. The CDR3 runs 18 residues. The germline gives CDR1 SEHNR, CDR2 FQNEAQ (reference sequence). J gave up 2 bases and V 2 bases, and 9 bases lay outside the gene matches. The CDR3 region is CASSLLAGGPSLQETQYF. DNA for the CDR3: TGTGCCAGCAGCTTACTAGCGGGAGGGCCCTCTTTACAAGAGACCCAGTACTTC.

The chain joins TRBV5-5 to TRBJ2-1; TRBD1 matches at 10 bases. Looked up from germline, CDR1 is SGHKS and CDR2 is YYEKEE (reference sequence). With 1 base clipped from V and 11 bases from J, the junction kept 12 bases outside the gene matches. The CDR3 runs 16 residues. This chain's CDR3 is CASSLRTGGLGVKQFF. The CDR3 region has the DNA TGTGCCAGCAGCTTGAGGACAGGGGGTCTGGGGGTCAAGCAGTTCTTC.

This chain joins TRBV6-6 and TRBJ1-2, with 11 bases that match TRBD1. V lost 8 bases, J lost 3 bases, and 5 bases stayed unmatched. This CDR3 spans 14 amino acids. Germline V lookup: CDR1 MNHNY, CDR2 SVGAGI (reference sequence). The CDR3 coding sequence is TGTGCCAGCCTTGGGACAGGGGGTGACTATGGCTACACCTTC. Its protein is CASLGTGGDYGYTF.

The chain joins TRBV7-8 to TRBJ2-1; 10 bases align to TRBD2. Trimming removed 5 bases from V and 7 bases from J; junction bases left unmatched: 20. CDR1 SGHVS and CDR2 FQNEAQ come from the germline V gene. CDR3 length: 19 residues. The CDR3 protein is CASSPNAGVGAGGINEQFF. Here the CDR3 DNA reads TGTGCCAGCAGCCCGAACGCCGGGGTGGGAGCGGGAGGGATAAATGAGCAGTTCTTC.

The rearrangement joins TRBV28 to TRBJ2-7, with 11 bases that match TRBD2. The germline CDR1 and CDR2 sequences are MDHEN and SYDVKM. With 6 bases clipped from V and 3 bases from J, the junction kept 7 bases outside the gene matches. CDR3 length equals 15 residues. The chain's CDR3 is CASSPPLAGGYEQYF. The CDR3 DNA reads as TGTGCCAGCAGCCCCCCTCTAGCGGGAGGCTACGAGCAGTACTTC.

The chain combines TRBV6-5 with TRBJ1-5; D uncertain. The length of the CDR3 is 14 residues. V was shortened by 8 bases and J by 1 base, with 12 bases between the two germline ends. Looked up from germline, CDR1 is MNHEY and CDR2 is SVGAGI. CDR3 nucleotides: TGTGCCAGCGGAAAGAGGGAGAGCAATCAGCCCCAGCATTTT. Translation gives CASGKRESNQPQHF.

The chain uses TRBV7-2 and TRBJ2-3; 11 bases align to TRBD1. From germline, CDR1 is SGHTA and CDR2 FQGNSA. The CDR3 spans 18 residues. V shed 5 bases, J shed 6 bases, and the junction held 16 bases outside the gene matches. CDR3: CASSQLQTGTGGKDTQYF. Here the CDR3 DNA reads TGTGCCAGCAGCCAACTCCAAACCGGGACAGGGGGTAAGGATACGCAGTATTTT.

This chain joins TRBV7-9 and TRBJ2-1, with TRBD2 matching 9 bases. This CDR3 is 15 amino acids long. CDR1 SEHNR and CDR2 FQNEAQ come from the germline V gene (reference sequence). Trimming removed 6 bases from V and 5 bases from J; junction bases left unmatched: 8. The chain's CDR3 is CASRRLAGAHNEQFF. The CDR3 nucleotides read TGTGCCAGCAGGAGATTAGCGGGAGCCCACAATGAGCAGTTCTTC.

The sample holds one count of this clone. The chain couples TRBV28 to TRBJ1-1; possible D gene TRBD1, 6 bases. The length of the CDR3 is 15 residues. V shed 3 bases and J shed 1 base, with 12 bases lying between them. The germline V gene has CDR1 MDHEN and CDR2 SYDVKM. CDR3 in amino acids: CASSFSQGKNTEAFF. DNA of the CDR3: TGTGCCAGCAGTTTCTCCCAGGGGAAGAACACTGAAGCTTTCTTT. Full variable domain (outside the CDR3, taken from reference TRBV28 and TRBJ1-1): DVKVTQSSRYLVKRTGEKVFLECVQDMDHENMFWYRQDPGLGLRLIYFSYDVKMKEKGDIPEGYSVSREKKERFSLILESASTNQTSMYLCASSFSQGKNTEAFFGQGTRLTVV.

The chain joins TRBV11-2 to TRBJ2-1, with D hard to call. This CDR3 comprises 14 residues. Trimming pared 8 bases from V and 5 bases from J, leaving 16 bases between. CDR1 and CDR2 from the germline V gene are SGHAT and FQNNGV. The chain's CDR3 is CASGRLDRHNEQFF. CDR3 DNA: TGTGCCAGCGGCAGGTTGGACCGACACAATGAGCAGTTCTTC.

This clone has more than one count but fewer than ten. Other DNA sequences in this specimen translate into the identical CDR3. This chain connects TRBV5-4 to TRBJ1-1, with D uncertain. The germline CDR1 and CDR2 sequences are SGHNT and YYREEE (reference sequence). Trimming removed 5 bases at V and 1 base at J, with 6 bases between. The length of the CDR3 is 12 residues. In DNA, the CDR3 is TGTGCCAGCAGTGGGCAGAACACTGAAGCTTTCTTT. It encodes CASSGQNTEAFF.

In its sample, this clone was seen once. This chain connects TRBV5-4 to TRBJ2-5; D could derive from TRBD1 or TRBD2 (5 bases each). Germline V CDR1 and CDR2: SGHNT, YYREEE (reference sequence). CDR3 length: 14 amino acids. The V gene lost 2 bases and the J gene lost 1 base, with 9 bases spanning the gap. The CDR3 DNA reads as TGTGCCAGCAGCTTTACGGGGCCCCAAGAGACCCAGTACTTC. It codes for CASSFTGPQETQYF.

The rearrangement links TRBV5-1 to TRBJ1-2; D is uncertain. CDR1 is SGHRS and CDR2 is YFSETQ in the germline V gene. The V end was cut by 0 bases, the J end by 4 bases, with 7 bases between. This CDR3 is 13 amino acids long. CDR3 protein: CASSLEEGYGYTF. The CDR3 DNA follows: TGCGCCAGCAGCTTGGAAGAGGGCTATGGCTACACCTTC.

This chain joins TRBV10-3 and TRBJ1-1; maybe TRBD1 (6 bases). The CDR3 extends over 15 amino acids. Trimming shortened V by 6 bases and J by 0 bases, and 14 bases separated the two germline ends. Germline V CDR1 and CDR2: ENHRY, SYGVKD. CDR3 region: CAIRPQGPMNTEAFF. CDR3 sequence (DNA): TGTGCCATCAGACCACAGGGCCCGATGAACACTGAAGCTTTCTTT.